Listed below are T cell receptor beta chains from one sample, sequenced in a study of blood T cell repertoires in COVID-19. Sequenced by immunoSEQ multiplex PCR; TCRdb stores in-frame clones only, minus some. The profile shows a few hundred thousand clones, 87% of them singletons. Material for sequencing was PBMCs or T cells enriched from blood (not recorded which). All receptors derive from a man in his forties or fifties in a cohort exposed to, infected with or recovered from COVID-19 (not recorded which). CDR3s include the opening cysteine and the closing phenylalanine or tryptophan. The order of the fields is V gene, clone size, D gene, J gene, CDR3 DNA, CDR3 protein. The D gene is left open where the match is weak. Clone size appears in some rows only: once, few, many, or a class for an expanded clone.

TRBV7-9,-,-,TRBJ2-6,TGTGCCAGCAGCCAAAGTTGGAGCTCTGGGGCCAACGTCCTGACTTTC,CASSQSWSSGANVLTF
TRBV6-5,-,-,TRBJ2-7,TGTGCCTTCGGAGGATGGTACGAGCAGTACTTC,CAFGGWYEQYF
TRBV6-2/TRBV6-3,-,-,TRBJ2-1,TGTGCCAGCAGTTACCTACGCTACAATGAGCAGTTCTTC,CASSYLRYNEQFF
TRBV9,-,TRBD2,TRBJ2-5,TGTGCCAGCAGCGAAGGACTAGCGGGAGTGGCGGAGACCCAGTACTTC,CASSEGLAGVAETQYF
TRBV10-3,-,TRBD2,TRBJ2-5,TGTGCCATCAGTGTCGCACCTCCGGTGGCTAGCGGGAGTGAGACCCAGTACTTC,CAISVAPPVASGSETQYF
TRBV28,-,-,TRBJ1-2,TGTGCCAGCAGCGGGTACGGCTACACCTTC,CASSGYGYTF
TRBV6-1,-,-,TRBJ2-1,TGTGCCAGCAGTGAAGCTTGGGGCGGGGCTTCCTACAATGAGCAGTTCTTC,CASSEAWGGASYNEQFF
TRBV3-1/TRBV3-2,-,TRBD2,TRBJ2-1,TGTGCCAGCAGCCAAGGACTAGCGGGAGGGGCCCCCAATGAGCAGTTCTTC,CASSQGLAGGAPNEQFF
TRBV28,-,TRBD1,TRBJ1-2,TGTGCCAGCAGTTTCACAGGGGCACATGGCTACACCTTC,CASSFTGAHGYTF
TRBV5-6,-,-,TRBJ1-1,TGTGCCAGCAGCTGGGACACTTACACTGAAGCTTTCTTT,CASSWDTYTEAFF
TRBV4-1,-,-,TRBJ2-1,TGCGCCAGCAGCCCGACGGGGAGGCCAAACTCCTACAATGAGCAGTTCTTC,CASSPTGRPNSYNEQFF
TRBV9,-,TRBD2,TRBJ2-7,TGTGCCAGCAGCGTAGGCCCTGGGACTAGCGGGAGTACCTACGAGCAGTACTTC,CASSVGPGTSGSTYEQYF
TRBV5-1,few,-,TRBJ1-2,TGCGCCAGCAGCCAAGCGGGGGCGACTGGGGGTAACTATGGCTACACCTTC,CASSQAGATGGNYGYTF
TRBV11-2,-,TRBD1,TRBJ1-3,TGTGCCAGCAGCTTAGATTGGAGGACAGGGATTCTCTGGGCTGGAAACACCATATATTTT,CASSLDWRTGILWAGNTIYF
TRBV14,-,-,TRBJ1-6,TGTGCCAGCAGTTTTCAGGGTCCTAATTCACCCCTCCACTTT,CASSFQGPNSPLHF
TRBV3-1/TRBV3-2,-,-,TRBJ1-3,TGTGCCAGCAGCCAGATGACGGGGAGCACCATATATTTT,CASSQMTGSTIYF
TRBV7-6,-,TRBD2,TRBJ2-1,TGTGCCAGCAGCGGCGCGACTAGCGGGGGTGAGCAGTTCTTC,CASSGATSGGEQFF
TRBV11-2,-,-,TRBJ1-4,TGTGCCAGCAGCCGACAGAAAGGGGAAAAACTGTTTTTT,CASSRQKGEKLFF
TRBV15,-,-,TRBJ2-1,TGTGCCACCAGCAGAGATTTATCGGGAAACAATGAGCAGTTCTTC,CATSRDLSGNNEQFF
TRBV6-5,-,TRBD1,TRBJ1-2,TGTGCCAGCAGTTACCAGGTTTACAGGGGGCTTAGTGGCTACACCTTC,CASSYQVYRGLSGYTF
TRBV5-1,-,-,TRBJ2-7,TGCGCCAGCAGCTTGGCCTCGGACATGTTCCTACGAGTCGAGCAGTACTTC,CASSLASDMFLRVEQYF
TRBV5-1,-,TRBD1,TRBJ1-1,TGCGCCAGCAGCTTGGAGGGACAGGGGGCCACTGAAGCTTTCTTT,CASSLEGQGATEAFF
TRBV5-5,-,TRBD2,TRBJ2-1,TGTGCCAGCAGCTCCGGACTAGCGGGAGGTCGGCGTGTAGGAGAGCAGTTCTTC,CASSSGLAGGRRVGEQFF
TRBV14,-,TRBD2,TRBJ2-5,TGTGCCAGCAGCCAAGATCCTAGCGGGAGAAGGTTAGAGACCCAGTACTTC,CASSQDPSGRRLETQYF
TRBV25-1,-,-,TRBJ1-2,TGTGCCAGCAGTGAAATTACAGGGCCCTACTATGGCTACACCTTC,CASSEITGPYYGYTF
TRBV29-1,-,-,TRBJ2-7,TGCAGCGTTGTAGCTGAGTACGAGCAGTACTTC,CSVVAEYEQYF